This T cell receptor (beta chain) was identified in a study of cytomegalovirus exposure and HLA in healthy donors. Study-level background: A prior analysis found about 120 million unique TCR beta sequences from 170 million or so T cells. Study conclusions and caveats: Apart from CMV serostatus, no immune exposure information was available.

The CDR3 runs to 14 residues. Trimming shortened V by 4 bases and J by 5 bases, and 15 bases separated the two germline ends. Germline V gene lookup returns CDR1 GTSNPN and CDR2 SVGIG (reference sequence). Both 60 Vbeta primers and 13 Jbeta primers went into the PCR. Assay used: immunoSEQ multiplex PCR; TCRdb lists only in-frame clones, some missing. Of around 200,000 clones listed, around 83% are singletons. This clone was found many times. The target antigen is unknown. The gene calls are TRBV30 and TRBJ2-1; D unclear. Sequencing was done on a sample of PBMCs. This TCR came from a woman aged 45 to 65 in good health and CMV-seropositive. The CDR3 nucleotides read TGTGCCTGGACGGAGTCCCCAGCAGACAATGAGCAGTTCTTC. Translation: CAWTESPADNEQFF.